This record looks at one T cell receptor beta chain sequence and its context. These data come from a study of blood T cells in healthy people across ages. The V segment lost 0 bases and the J segment 6 bases; nucleotides outside the gene matches: 7. CDR1 is KGHSH and CDR2 is LQKENI in the germline V gene. The CDR3 extends over 16 amino acids. Alongside a J-beta primer mix, a sample-barcoded 5' primer served in a second PCR lasting roughly 7 to 11 cycles. One entry per CDR3 protein results from TCRdb running MiXCR on the 5' RACE reads. The sample records about 720,000 distinct CDR3 sequences, around 25% being singletons. These same records also appear under a second study, on T cells of mothers and their children.

This sequence was found in a boy aged 10-17 years in good health. Sample: blood. V and J are TRBV18 and TRBJ2-4; 8 bases are shared with TRBD1. The chain's CDR3 is CASSPPLRQGANIQYF. The DNA for the CDR3 is TGTGCCAGCTCACCACCATTGAGGCAGGGGGCAAACATTCAGTACTTC. Using reference TRBV18 and TRBJ2-4 for the parts outside the CDR3, the full variable domain is NAGVMQNPRHLVRRRGQEARLRCSPMKGHSHVYWYRQLPEEGLKFMVYLQKENIIDESGMPKERFSAEFPKEGPSILRIQQVVRGDSAAYFCASSPPLRQGANIQYFGAGTRLSVL.